One TCR beta chain is described in this entry. These data are taken from a study of CD8 T cells in Susac syndrome. J lost 3 bases, V lost 5 bases, and 12 bases had no gene match. The CDR3 covers 16 residues. Germline V gene data show CDR1 as LNHDA and CDR2 as SQIVND (reference sequence). The authors negatively isolated CD8+ and CD4+ T cells and FACS-enriched TEMRA cells. Reverse transcription of roughly 0.5 to 1 ug RNA was carried out with random hexamers. A multiplex approach, immunoSEQ multiplex PCR, amplified TCR beta CDR3 across 54 Vbeta and 13 Jbeta. One entry per CDR3 protein results from TCRdb running MiXCR on the immunoSEQ multiplex PCR reads. The table records 71,000 or so distinct CDR3 sequences, just over 90% of them present only once.

Sequenced: CD4+ T cells from PBMCs. The V call is TRBV19, the J call TRBJ2-5; 7 bases align to TRBD2. The clonotype was recovered from a human donor with Susac syndrome. This CDR3 is CASSPRPGGSEETQYF. In DNA, the CDR3 is TGTGCCAGTAGTCCTCGCCCGGGAGGTTCGGAAGAGACCCAGTACTTC.